Following are 13 T cell receptor beta chains from one sample sequenced in a study of metastatic and nonmetastatic thyroid tumors. TCRdb reassembled clones from the PCR reads with MiXCR. The data hold 15,000 or so clones, with roughly 25% observed a single time. No treatment of any kind had been given to any patient before thyroid surgery. Specimen: tumor tissue. The receptors were sampled from a female donor with papillary thyroid cancer or a benign thyroid nodule (not recorded which). Some clones in this sample may be carry-over from other donors' samples.

About this clone itself: One end of the junction is discordant with germline, which a read error may explain. This chain joins TRBV5-5 and TRBJ2-3; perhaps TRBD1 as D (5 bases). The length of the CDR3 is 15 residues. The germline V gene has CDR1 SGHKS and CDR2 YYEKEE (reference sequence). CDR3 region: CASSWSGSGLGTRYF. The CDR3 coding sequence is TGTGCCAGCAGCTGGAGTGGATCAGGGCTAGGTACGCGGTATTTT.

The gene calls are TRBV20-1 and TRBJ2-2; TRBD2 aligns across 10 bases. The length of the CDR3 is 14 residues. The junction had 7 bases not matched to a gene; V was cut back by 2 bases and J by 10 bases. The germline V gene encodes CDR1 DFQATT and CDR2 SNEGSKA (reference sequence). This CDR3 reads CSARLAGDTMELFF. The DNA for the CDR3 is TGCAGTGCTAGACTAGCGGGAGACACCATGGAGCTGTTTTTT.

The chain combines TRBV20-1 with TRBJ2-1; the match to TRBD2 covers 7 bases. The CDR3 covers 15 residues. V lost 6 bases and J lost 2; bases outside the gene matches: 10. The germline V gene encodes CDR1 DFQATT and CDR2 SNEGSKA (reference sequence). CDR3 sequence reads: CSAKRAAGTYNEQFF. The CDR3 nucleotides are TGCAGTGCGAAGAGGGCAGCGGGGACCTACAATGAGCAGTTCTTC.

J is TRBJ2-5 and V is TRBV25-1; 8 positions match TRBD1. CDR3 length: 15 residues. The germline gives CDR1 MGHDK, CDR2 SYGVNS. V lost 7 bases and J lost 4; bases outside the gene matches: 11. Here the CDR3 DNA reads TGTGCCAGCACCAACTACGACAGGGGCGGAGAGACCCAGTACTTC. This gives the protein CASTNYDRGGETQYF.

This clone has at least ten counts. This sequence joins TRBV5-4 and TRBJ1-2, with D maybe TRBD1 (6 bases). There are 16 residues in the CDR3. From germline, CDR1 is SGHNT and CDR2 YYREEE (reference sequence). The V and J ends lost 0 bases and 8 bases respectively, with 20 bases between them. The CDR3 sequence is CASSLGGQGRTRGYTF. CDR3 nucleotides: TGTGCCAGCAGCTTGGGGGGCCAGGGGCGCACTAGAGGCTACACCTTC. Variable domain in full (rest from reference TRBV5-4 and TRBJ1-2): ETGVTQSPTHLIKTRGQQVTLRCSSQSGHNTVSWYQQALGQGPQFIFQYYREEENGRGNFPPRFSGLQFPNYSSELNVNALELDDSALYLCASSLGGQGRTRGYTFGSGTRLTVV.

To note about this clone: This clone may be a read error of a much larger clone one base away. The gene calls are TRBV11-2 and TRBJ1-5; D remains unclear. This CDR3 is built from 13 residues. From germline, CDR1 is SGHAT and CDR2 FQNNGV. The DNA of the CDR3 is TGCGCCAGCAGCTTAGGGCAGGTGCGGGCCCAGCATTTT. This encodes CASSLGQVRAQHF.

This rearrangement joins TRBV6-2 or TRBV6-3 to TRBJ2-7; D remains ambiguous. The CDR3 spans 12 residues. CDR1 and CDR2 from the germline V gene are MNHEY and SVGEGT. Trimming removed 2 bases from V and 6 bases from J, with 8 bases in between. The CDR3 DNA is TGTGCCAGCAGTTACCCAAGGTCCGAGCAGTACTTC. Its protein is CASSYPRSEQYF.

The J gene is TRBJ2-5, the V gene TRBV6-2 or TRBV6-3; a possible D gene is TRBD1 (6 bases). CDR1 and CDR2 from the germline V gene are MNHEY and SVGEGT. The CDR3 contains 14 residues. V was clipped by 4 bases and J by 5 bases, with 14 bases between them. The DNA of the CDR3 is TGTGCCAGCAGTTGGCACAGGGCGAGGGAGACCCAGTACTTC. This gives the protein CASSWHRARETQYF.

This clone was seen many times. This chain connects TRBV20-1 to TRBJ1-1, with D maybe TRBD1 (6 bases). This CDR3 region has 11 residues. The V end was cut by 1 base, the J end by 8 bases, with 8 bases between. Germline CDR1 and CDR2: DFQATT and SNEGSKA (reference sequence). The CDR3 loop reads CSARGDIEAFF. The CDR3 DNA sequence: TGCAGTGCTAGAGGGGACATAGAAGCTTTCTTT.

This clone showed up many times. The V and J genes are TRBV3-1 and TRBJ2-6, with 9 bases fitting TRBD1. The CDR3 extends over 18 amino acids. V trimming: 4 bases; J trimming: 1 base; junction bases outside the gene matches: 8. Germline CDR1 is LGHDT and CDR2 is YNNKEL (reference sequence). Here the CDR3 DNA reads TGTGCCAGCAGCCGTGGGACAGGGAGTTTATCTGGGGCCAACGTCCTGACTTTC. Protein: CASSRGTGSLSGANVLTF.

This clone was seen many times. The chain employs TRBV6-1 and TRBJ1-1; D not certain. This CDR3 has 14 residues. Germline CDR1 MNHNS, CDR2 SASEGT. Trimming left V 4 bases short and J 1 base short, with 10 bases between. In nucleotides, the CDR3 is TGTGCCAGCAGTGTTTCCGACGGGAACACTGAAGCTTTCTTT. It yields the protein CASSVSDGNTEAFF.

Worth noting for this clone: A much larger clone differs from this one at a single base, so this may be a read error. The sample contains more than one DNA sequence encoding this CDR3. The rearrangement joins TRBV2 to TRBJ1-5; no reliable D call. V dropped 3 bases and J dropped 10 bases, with 16 bases sitting between them. The CDR3 sequence is 14 residues long. CDR1 is SNHLY and CDR2 is FYNNEI in the germline V gene. The CDR3 protein is CASSELGFRQPQHF. As DNA, the CDR3 is TGTGCCAGCAGTGAGTTGGGTTTCCGTCAACCCCAGCATTTT.

This clone was recorded many times. The chain links TRBV19 to TRBJ1-1; the D is unclear. Germline V CDR1 and CDR2: LNHDA, SQIVND (reference sequence). The CDR3 covers 13 residues. V shed 3 bases and J shed 0 bases, with 5 bases lying between them. CDR3 nucleotide sequence: TGTGCCAGTAGTATTTCTATGAACACTGAAGCTTTCTTT. The encoded protein is CASSISMNTEAFF.